This entry features one T cell receptor (beta chain) sequence. Its cognate antigen has yet to be identified. Base qualities are not provided; no much larger clone lies one nucleotide away. The CDR3 regions of human TCRbeta chains were analyzed by immunosequencing. The paper's data handling went like this. Repertoire TCRs were matched against a reference library of SARS-CoV-2-specific TCRs generated with the MIRA antigen-specificity platform. Breadth meant the fraction of unique TCRs that were SARS-CoV-2-associated, whereas depth meant the fraction of total T cells that were SARS-CoV-2-associated. Using the MIRA data, each spike-specific TCR was mapped to the spike region that the TCR reacts to and placed in a CD4 or CD8 class. Log10-transformed breadth and depth values were compared by one-way ANOVA with Sidak's multiple comparisons tests. TCRdb provides this immuneACCESS table in a form limited to in-frame rearrangements. Some clones are lacking; in checked studies, under half of them reflect an unresolved V gene, and why the rest are absent is not known. That table supplies the V and J calls and clone size; D and trimming were determined from the DNA. A total of about 130,000 clones appear in this sample, about 91% of them only once. Of the sample, roughly 2% falls within the top ten clones.

CDR1 SQVTM and CDR2 ANQGSEA are derived from the germline V gene. V and J are truncated by 5 bases and 1 base respectively, leaving an intervening sequence of 9 bases. The CDR3 starts with the cysteine, ends with the phenylalanine, and has 12 residues. Only the CDR3 portion is preserved as DNA: 36 bases, with reading frame beginning at the first base. The sample belongs to a study of T cell responses to AZD1222 COVID-19 vaccine (dated by TCRdb to the early 2020s). Describing the broader study: Because spike-specific TCR depth and breadth did not differ between the two schedules, AZD1222 recipients who got a second dose at roughly 4 weeks were pooled with those who got a second dose at roughly 12 weeks. A total of under 250 trial participants underwent TCR sequencing, of whom roughly 210 had received two doses of AZD1222 and some 26 had received two doses of the MenACWY control vaccine. Trial participants were enrolled by age into subgroups of 18-55, 56-69 and 70-plus years, and around 140, 26 and 57 TCR-sequenced participants, respectively, were included in these subgroups. General study outcomes and caveats: The 56-69-year group was small, and its depth increase did not reach significance, likely because of low power. Reportedly, close to half of the unique spike-specific TCRs recognized epitopes lying outside the regions that are mutated in the B.1.351 and B.1.1.7 variants. CD4 TCRs associated with the vaccine covered the entire spike protein, and the dominant responses were in regions 160-218 and 743-854. A significant rise in spike-specific TCR breadth and depth was observed after two AZD1222 doses relative to day 0 and relative to MenACWY recipients. No day 14 peak-response samples were available, so repertoires were characterized only after the peak T cell response. Conclusions about previously exposed vaccinees were limited because only six AZD1222 recipients were SARS-CoV-2 seropositive at baseline. Most participants were white British and females outnumbered males, and the authors suggested that clonal diversity may have been underestimated.

Sample time point, as interpreted from the label and publication: baseline before first vaccination. Vaccinee samples came from UK trials COV001 and COV002, including a single-blind randomized controlled phase 2/3 trial of AZD1222 (ChAdOx1 nCoV-19) in healthy adults. For TCRbeta chain sequencing, PBMC samples from trial participants were taken at day 0 and at day 28 after the second dose. The clonotype originates from an adult in good health. This sample comprised peripheral blood, obtained on day 0 of AZD1222 vaccination. The chain uses TRBV29-1 and TRBJ2-7; the D gene is unclear. The nucleotide sequence reads TGCAGCGTTTTCGGCAGTTCCTACGAGCAGTACTTC. It encodes CSVFGSSYEQYF.